The 21 T cell receptor beta chains listed next were all sequenced from one sample in a study of T cell changes during pregnancy in multiple sclerosis. Profiled with immunoSEQ multiplex PCR; TCRdb holds only in-frame clones, not every one. The top ten hold about 2.5% of the sample, which has approximately 98,000 clones, about 91% seen once. The sample in question was peripheral blood, obtained after pregnancy. The receptor source for this set is a female donor in good health, enrolled as a control in a pregnancy study.

The chain links TRBV5-4 to TRBJ1-3; D ambiguous. V lost 6 bases, J lost 7 bases, and 14 bases lay in between. The length of the CDR3 is 13 residues. Germline CDR1 and CDR2: SGHNT and YYREEE (reference sequence). Written as DNA, the CDR3 is TGTGCCAGCAACTTCCAAGGCGGGAACACCATATATTTT. Protein sequence: CASNFQGGNTIYF.

The V and J genes are TRBV15 and TRBJ2-7; TRBD2 matches at 8 bases. This CDR3 has 16 residues. Trimming cost V 0 bases and J 3 bases; bases outside gene matches: 7. The germline CDR1 and CDR2 sequences are LNHNV and YYDKDF (reference sequence). The CDR3 sequence is CATSRDPSGSGYEQYF. CDR3 in DNA: TGTGCCACCAGCAGAGATCCCAGCGGGAGTGGCTACGAGCAGTACTTC.

This clone showed up just once. The chain recombines TRBV6-1 with TRBJ1-1; D uncertain. Germline V lookup: CDR1 MNHNS, CDR2 SASEGT. The length of the CDR3 is 12 residues. Trimming took off 3 bases at V and 1 base at J, with 3 bases between the two ends. CDR3 coding DNA: TGTGCCAGCAGTGAGAGGAACACTGAAGCTTTCTTT. Translation gives CASSERNTEAFF.

The chain employs TRBV5-1 and TRBJ1-4; D uncertain. Germline V lookup: CDR1 SGHRS, CDR2 YFSETQ. This CDR3 has 13 amino acids. Trimming removed 7 bases at V and 3 bases at J, with 10 bases between. CDR3 nucleotides: TGCGCCAGCGGAGGAGGGTCTAATGAAAAACTGTTTTTT. Amino acid sequence: CASGGGSNEKLFF.

This chain links TRBV6-5 with TRBJ2-1; the D gene is possibly TRBD1 (5 bases). V was trimmed by 7 bases and J by 6 bases, leaving 7 bases between them. The CDR3 extends over 11 amino acids. CDR1 and CDR2 (germline): MNHEY, SVGAGI. The CDR3 DNA sequence: TGTGCCAGCACCCAGGGCAATGAGCAGTTCTTC. Translated: CASTQGNEQFF.

CDR3 region: CASSFQGSGELFF. CDR3 bases: TGTGCCAGCAGTTTTCAGGGTTCCGGGGAGCTGTTTTTT. The gene calls are TRBV27 and TRBJ2-2; tentatively, D is TRBD1 (5 bases). Trimming stripped 3 bases from V and 6 bases from J, with 8 bases between. Germline lookup yields CDR1 MNHEY and CDR2 SMNVEV (reference sequence). The length of the CDR3 is 13 residues.

This clone occurred once. The CDR3 sequence: CASRDRYTEAFF. The CDR3 DNA sequence: TGTGCCAGCAGAGACAGGTACACTGAAGCTTTCTTT. The chain is built from TRBV7-9 and TRBJ1-1; D perhaps matches TRBD1 (6 bases). The V end was cut by 6 bases, the J end by 3 bases, with 8 bases between. This CDR3 spans 12 amino acids. Per the germline V gene, CDR1 is SEHNR and CDR2 is FQNEAQ (reference sequence).

This chain links TRBV19 with TRBJ1-2; TRBD1 agrees at 8 bases. Germline assignment: CDR1 LNHDA and CDR2 SQIVND (reference sequence). Unmatched junction bases numbered 12, after V lost 4 bases and J lost 2 bases. The CDR3 spans 17 residues. The CDR3 protein is CASSKAVRDRLNYGYTF. The CDR3 DNA is TGTGCCAGTAGTAAGGCCGTTCGGGACAGGCTCAACTATGGCTACACCTTC.

The CDR3 protein is CASSLQRNLITTDTQYF. In DNA form, the CDR3 reads TGTGCCAGCAGCTTGCAGCGGAACCTCATTACCACAGATACGCAGTATTTT. This rearrangement joins TRBV7-2 to TRBJ2-3; D is possibly TRBD2 (5 bases). Germline CDR1 is SGHTA and CDR2 is FQGNSA. CDR3 length equals 17 residues. V was shortened by 3 bases and J by 2 bases, with 18 bases between the two germline ends.

The chain links TRBV4-1 to TRBJ2-5, with a possible D match to TRBD2 (6 bases). Trimming left V 4 bases short and J 5 bases short, with 14 bases between. The CDR3 consists of 14 residues. Germline V gives CDR1 MGHRA, CDR2 YSYEKL. CDR3 sequence reads: CASSRGLFVETQYF. Here the CDR3 DNA reads TGCGCCAGCAGCCGGGGACTGTTTGTGGAGACCCAGTACTTC.

The V and J genes are TRBV27 and TRBJ2-3, with D perhaps matching TRBD2 (6 bases). The V gene lost 11 bases and the J gene lost 6 bases, with 18 bases spanning the gap. The germline gives CDR1 MNHEY, CDR2 SMNVEV (reference sequence). The CDR3 is made up of 13 amino acids. The CDR3 loop is CASFGLRDDTQYF. The CDR3, as DNA: TGTGCCTCGTTCGGACTACGGGATGATACGCAGTATTTT.

The chain joins TRBV5-6 to TRBJ1-2; a possible D gene is TRBD1 (5 bases). The CDR3 runs 13 residues. The V end lost 4 bases, the J end lost 3 bases, and 10 bases lay between the germline ends. CDR1 SGHDT and CDR2 YYEEEE come from the germline V gene. DNA for the CDR3: TGTGCCAGCAGCCCGGGGACTTACTATGGCTACACCTTC. Its translation: CASSPGTYYGYTF.

CDR3 nucleotide sequence: TGTGCCAGCAGCCCACTCGGCGGCTACGAGCAGTACTTC. It encodes CASSPLGGYEQYF. The chain is built from TRBV5-6 and TRBJ2-7; no firm D call. V was pared by 4 bases and J by 3 bases, with 11 bases between. This CDR3 has 13 residues. Germline values: CDR1 SGHDT, CDR2 YYEEEE.

The rearrangement uses TRBV5-1 and TRBJ2-7; 7 bases line up with TRBD2. The CDR3 extends over 16 amino acids. Germline assignment: CDR1 SGHRS and CDR2 YFSETQ. The junction had 17 bases not matched to a gene; V was cut back by 4 bases and J by 7 bases. The CDR3 DNA reads TGCGCCAGCAGCCCCGATGGGAGGGAGGGCCATGAAGAGCAGTACTTC. It codes for CASSPDGREGHEEQYF.

The V gene is TRBV18, the J gene TRBJ1-1; the D is unclear. CDR3 length: 13 amino acids. The V gene's germline CDR1 is KGHSH and CDR2 LQKENI. The germline V and J ends were trimmed by 4 bases and 0 bases, with 6 bases remaining between them. DNA for the CDR3: TGTGCCAGCTCACGCGGGGTGAACACTGAAGCTTTCTTT. Protein product: CASSRGVNTEAFF. Using reference TRBV18 and TRBJ1-1 for the parts outside the CDR3, the full variable domain is NAGVMQNPRHLVRRRGQEARLRCSPMKGHSHVYWYRQLPEEGLKFMVYLQKENIIDESGMPKERFSAEFPKEGPSILRIQQVVRGDSAAYFCASSRGVNTEAFFGQGTRLTVV.

The J gene is TRBJ1-6, the V gene TRBV5-1; 8 bases match TRBD1. Germline V gene lookup returns CDR1 SGHRS and CDR2 YFSETQ. Trimming at V came to 5 bases and at J to 7 bases, leaving 8 bases not matched to a gene. The CDR3 extends over 15 amino acids. In DNA, the CDR3 is TGCGCCAGCAGACCGAGAGGACAGGGAAATTCACCCCTCCACTTT. Translated, it gives CASRPRGQGNSPLHF.

This clone is a singleton in its sample. The chain joins TRBV2 to TRBJ1-2; TRBD1 matches at 8 bases. Unmatched junction bases numbered 7, after V lost 6 bases and J lost 4 bases. Germline lookup yields CDR1 SNHLY and CDR2 FYNNEI. The length of the CDR3 is 14 residues. The CDR3 DNA follows: TGTGCCAGCAGCCCGGGACAGGTCGCCTATGGCTACACCTTC. This translates into CASSPGQVAYGYTF. Full variable domain (outside the CDR3, taken from reference TRBV2 and TRBJ1-2): EPEVTQTPSHQVTQMGQEVILRCVPISNHLYFYWYRQILGQKVEFLVSFYNNEISEKSEIFDDQFSVERPDGSNFTLKIRSTKLEDSAMYFCASSPGQVAYGYTFGSGTRLTVV.

The gene calls are TRBV13 and TRBJ1-2; D is perhaps TRBD1 (6 bases). The germline V gene encodes CDR1 PRHDT and CDR2 FYEKMQ (reference sequence). V lost 5 bases and J 3 bases, leaving 19 bases between the germline ends. CDR3 length: 16 amino acids. CDR3 sequence reads: CASSLRLAGAYYGYTF. CDR3 coding DNA: TGTGCCAGCAGCCTAAGGCTGGCAGGGGCGTACTATGGCTACACCTTC.

This rearrangement joins TRBV10-3 to TRBJ2-2; D might be TRBD1 or TRBD2, each matching 6 bases. V lost 10 bases, J lost 0 bases, and 18 bases lay in between. Per the germline V gene, CDR1 is ENHRY and CDR2 is SYGVKD. This CDR3 is 16 amino acids long. The CDR3 loop reads CATRGGLATNTGELFF. The CDR3 region has the DNA TGTGCCACCAGGGGTGGGCTAGCGACGAACACCGGGGAGCTGTTTTTT.

The chain joins TRBV6-4 to TRBJ2-3; TRBD2 aligns across 8 bases. V lost 4 bases and J lost 6; bases outside the gene matches: 12. Per the germline V gene, CDR1 is MRHNA and CDR2 is SNTAGT. The CDR3 has 16 amino acids. This CDR3 is CASSVRSGGPRDTQYF. The DNA of the CDR3 is TGTGCCAGCAGTGTGAGAAGCGGGGGTCCGAGGGATACGCAGTATTTT.

The rearrangement links TRBV9 to TRBJ2-3, with 8 bases matching TRBD2. The germline CDR1 and CDR2 sequences are SGDLS and YYNGEE. Trimming removed 1 base from V and 4 bases from J; junction bases left unmatched: 8. CDR3 size: 16 residues. The CDR3, as DNA: TGTGCCAGCAGCGTATGGACGGGGGGGCCTGCAGATACGCAGTATTTT. It is translated as CASSVWTGGPADTQYF.